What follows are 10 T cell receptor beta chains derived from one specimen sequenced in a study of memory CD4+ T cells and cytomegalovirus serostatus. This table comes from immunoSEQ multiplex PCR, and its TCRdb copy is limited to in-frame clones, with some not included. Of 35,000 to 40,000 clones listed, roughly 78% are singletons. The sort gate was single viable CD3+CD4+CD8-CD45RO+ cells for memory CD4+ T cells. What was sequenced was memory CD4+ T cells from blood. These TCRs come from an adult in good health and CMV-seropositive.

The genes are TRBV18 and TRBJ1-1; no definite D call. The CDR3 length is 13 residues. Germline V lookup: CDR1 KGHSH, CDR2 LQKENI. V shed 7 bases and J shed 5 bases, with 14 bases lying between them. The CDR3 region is CASYNLGKTEAFF. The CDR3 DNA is TGTGCCAGCTATAACTTGGGGAAGACTGAAGCTTTCTTT.

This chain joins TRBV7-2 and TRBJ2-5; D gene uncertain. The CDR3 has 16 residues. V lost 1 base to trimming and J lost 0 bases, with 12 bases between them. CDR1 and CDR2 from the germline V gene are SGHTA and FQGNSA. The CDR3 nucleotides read TGTGCCAGCAGCTTAGTAGGTGCGGCTAACCAAGAGACCCAGTACTTC. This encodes CASSLVGAANQETQYF.

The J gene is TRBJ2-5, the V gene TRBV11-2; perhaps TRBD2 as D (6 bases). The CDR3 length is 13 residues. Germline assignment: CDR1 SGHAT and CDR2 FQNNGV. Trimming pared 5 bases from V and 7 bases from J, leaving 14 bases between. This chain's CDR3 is CASSNLQAGTQYF. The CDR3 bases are TGTGCCAGCAGCAACCTCCAAGCGGGGACCCAGTACTTC.

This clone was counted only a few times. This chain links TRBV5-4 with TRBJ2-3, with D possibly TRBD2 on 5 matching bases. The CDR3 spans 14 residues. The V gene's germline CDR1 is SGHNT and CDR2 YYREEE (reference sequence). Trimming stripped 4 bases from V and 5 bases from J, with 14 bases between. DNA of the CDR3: TGTGCCAGCAGCCTACCTCCTCGGGGAGATACGCAGTATTTT. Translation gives CASSLPPRGDTQYF.

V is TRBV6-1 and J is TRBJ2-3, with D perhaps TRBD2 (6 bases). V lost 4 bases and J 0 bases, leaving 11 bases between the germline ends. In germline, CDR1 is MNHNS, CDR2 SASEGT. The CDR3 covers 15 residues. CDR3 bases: TGTGCCAGCAGTGGGAAAGGGAGGAGCACAGATACGCAGTATTTT. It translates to CASSGKGRSTDTQYF.

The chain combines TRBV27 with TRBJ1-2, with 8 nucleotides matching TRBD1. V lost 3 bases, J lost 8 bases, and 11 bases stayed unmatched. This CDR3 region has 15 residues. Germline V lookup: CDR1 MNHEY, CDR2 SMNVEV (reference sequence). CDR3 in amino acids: CASSFSGGVRGGYTF. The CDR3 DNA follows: TGTGCCAGCAGTTTCTCAGGGGGCGTTAGAGGCGGCTACACCTTC.

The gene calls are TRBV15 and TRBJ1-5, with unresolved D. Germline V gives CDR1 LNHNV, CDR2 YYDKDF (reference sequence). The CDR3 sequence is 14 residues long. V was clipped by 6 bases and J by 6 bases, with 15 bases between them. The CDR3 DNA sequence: TGTGCCACCAGTAACCAAGGGATGGGTCAGCCCCAGCATTTT. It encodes CATSNQGMGQPQHF.

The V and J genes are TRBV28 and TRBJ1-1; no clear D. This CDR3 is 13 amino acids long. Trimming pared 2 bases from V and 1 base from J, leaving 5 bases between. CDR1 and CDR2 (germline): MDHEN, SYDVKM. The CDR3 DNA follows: TGTGCCAGCAGTTTACCCCAGAACACTGAAGCTTTCTTT. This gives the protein CASSLPQNTEAFF.

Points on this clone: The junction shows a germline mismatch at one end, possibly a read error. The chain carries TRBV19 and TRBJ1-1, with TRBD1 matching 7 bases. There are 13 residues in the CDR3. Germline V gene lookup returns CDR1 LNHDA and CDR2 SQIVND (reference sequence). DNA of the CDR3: TGCTCAAGGGGGCAGGGCAAGAACACTGAAGCTTTCTTT. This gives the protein CSRGQGKNTEAFF.

The DNA for the CDR3 is TGTGCCAGCAGCCTCGGAGCCATGGGGGATACGCAGTATTTT. It specifies CASSLGAMGDTQYF. The V gene is TRBV7-2, the J gene TRBJ2-3; D remains ambiguous. This CDR3 comprises 14 residues. The V gene lost 5 bases and the J gene lost 6 bases, with 15 bases spanning the gap. The V gene's germline CDR1 is SGHTA and CDR2 FQGNSA.